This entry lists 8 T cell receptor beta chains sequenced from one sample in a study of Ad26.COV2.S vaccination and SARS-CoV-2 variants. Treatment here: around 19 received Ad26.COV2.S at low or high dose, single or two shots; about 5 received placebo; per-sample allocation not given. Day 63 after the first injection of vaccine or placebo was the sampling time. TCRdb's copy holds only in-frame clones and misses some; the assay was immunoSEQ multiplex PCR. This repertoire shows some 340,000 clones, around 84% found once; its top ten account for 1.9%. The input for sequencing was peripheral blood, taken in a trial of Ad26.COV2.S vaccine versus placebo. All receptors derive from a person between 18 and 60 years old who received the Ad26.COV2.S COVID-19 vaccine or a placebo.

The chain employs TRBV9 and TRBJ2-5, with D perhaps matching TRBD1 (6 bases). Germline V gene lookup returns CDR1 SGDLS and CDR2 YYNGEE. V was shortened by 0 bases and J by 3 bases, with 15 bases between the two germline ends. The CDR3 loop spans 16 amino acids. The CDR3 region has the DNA TGTGCCAGCAGCGTAGCTGGACAGAATGGGAAAGAGACCCAGTACTTC. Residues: CASSVAGQNGKETQYF.

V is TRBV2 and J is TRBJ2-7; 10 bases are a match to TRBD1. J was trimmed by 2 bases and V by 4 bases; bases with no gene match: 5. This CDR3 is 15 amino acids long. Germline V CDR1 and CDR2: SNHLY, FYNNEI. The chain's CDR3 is CASSVGTGAPYEQYF. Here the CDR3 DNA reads TGTGCCAGCAGTGTAGGGACAGGGGCTCCCTACGAGCAGTACTTC.

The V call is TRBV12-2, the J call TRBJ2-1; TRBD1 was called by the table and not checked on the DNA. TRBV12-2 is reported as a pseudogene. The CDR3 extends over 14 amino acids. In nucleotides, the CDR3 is TGTGCAAGTCGCTTGGACAGGGGGCAGGCTGAGCAGTTCTTC. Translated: CASRLDRGQAEQFF.

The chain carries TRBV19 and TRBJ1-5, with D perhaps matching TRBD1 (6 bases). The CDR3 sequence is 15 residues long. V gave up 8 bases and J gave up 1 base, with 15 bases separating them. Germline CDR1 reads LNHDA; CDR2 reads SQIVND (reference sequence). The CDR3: CASAGGAGSNQPQHF. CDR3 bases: TGTGCCAGTGCGGGGGGGGCAGGAAGCAATCAGCCCCAGCATTTT.

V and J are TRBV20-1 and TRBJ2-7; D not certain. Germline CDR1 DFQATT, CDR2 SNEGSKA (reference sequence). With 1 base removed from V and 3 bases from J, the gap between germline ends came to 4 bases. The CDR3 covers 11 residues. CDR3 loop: CSARGNYEQYF. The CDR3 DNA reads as TGCAGTGCTAGAGGTAACTACGAGCAGTACTTC.

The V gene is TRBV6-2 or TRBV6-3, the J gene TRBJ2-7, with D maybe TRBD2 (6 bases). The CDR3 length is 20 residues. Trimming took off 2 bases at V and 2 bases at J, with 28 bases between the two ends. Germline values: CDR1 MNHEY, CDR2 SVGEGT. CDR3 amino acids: CASSYPLATRQFSYAYEQYF. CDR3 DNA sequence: TGTGCCAGCAGTTACCCCCTAGCGACTCGACAGTTCAGTTATGCCTACGAGCAGTACTTC.

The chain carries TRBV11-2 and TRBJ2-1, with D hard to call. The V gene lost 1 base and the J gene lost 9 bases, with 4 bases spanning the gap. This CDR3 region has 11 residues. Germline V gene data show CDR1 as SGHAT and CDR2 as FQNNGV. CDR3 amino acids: CASSLGGEQFF. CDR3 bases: TGTGCCAGCAGCTTAGGTGGTGAGCAGTTCTTC.

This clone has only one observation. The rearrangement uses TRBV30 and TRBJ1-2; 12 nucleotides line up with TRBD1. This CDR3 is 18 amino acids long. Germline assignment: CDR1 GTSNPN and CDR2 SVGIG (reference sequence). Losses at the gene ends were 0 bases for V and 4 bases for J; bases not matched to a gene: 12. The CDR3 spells CAWSVRWDRGQDSYGYTF. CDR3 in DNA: TGTGCCTGGAGTGTACGGTGGGACAGGGGGCAGGATAGCTATGGCTACACCTTC. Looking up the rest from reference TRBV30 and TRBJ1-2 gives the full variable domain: SQTIHQWPATLVQPVGSPLSLECTVEGTSNPNLYWYRQAAGRGLQLLFYSVGIGQISSEVPQNLSASRPQDRQFILSSKKLLLSDSGFYLCAWSVRWDRGQDSYGYTFGSGTRLTVV.